This TCR beta chain was captured in a study of monozygotic twins with inflammatory bowel disease. TCRdb reprocessed the 5' RACE reads, with one entry per CDR3 protein and no DNA. The sample includes about 420,000 distinct CDR3 sequences. The study, taken as a whole, reports: Twins with IBD were found to have lower TCRbeta diversity (inverse Simpson) than healthy co-twins.

A note on this clonotype: The antigen is not known.

Germline lookup yields CDR1 KGHDR and CDR2 SFDVKD. The CDR3 extends over 17 amino acids. The rearrangement uses TRBV24-1 and TRBJ2-1; TCRdb outputs TRBD1, but without DNA this stays unchecked. The clonotype originates from a human donor with ulcerative colitis or Crohn's disease, or a healthy co-twin of an affected twin (not recorded which). The sequenced sample was blood. The CDR3 sequence is CATSDSSGSRGNNEQFF.